This T cell receptor beta chain was captured in a study of control samples from healthy donors and cancer patients. The V segment lost 0 bases and the J segment 1 base; nucleotides outside the gene matches: 3. Germline CDR1 is SGHNT and CDR2 is YENEEA. This CDR3 comprises 16 residues. There are a few counts of this clone. The table came from immunoSEQ multiplex PCR; TCRdb's copy has only in-frame clones and leaves some out. This sample carries 65,000 to 95,000 clones, more than 70% of them seen once, and the ten largest clones take over 15%. The receptor's source is a man in his fifties or sixties in good health. The specimen sequenced was blood. V gene TRBV11-3 combines with J gene TRBJ2-1, with 7 bases fitting TRBD2. The CDR3 reads CASSLEASGSYNEQFF. The CDR3 DNA follows: TGTGCCAGCAGCTTAGAAGCTAGCGGATCCTACAATGAGCAGTTCTTC.